The clone carrying this T cell receptor beta chain was found many times. Its antigen is unknown. This CDR3 spans 16 amino acids. The J segment lost 0 bases and the V segment lost 3 bases, leaving 6 bases of the junction unmatched. Germline V CDR1 and CDR2: LGHNA, YSLEER. These data come from a study of CD8 T cells in ankylosing spondylitis. Broader study findings: For ankylosing spondylitis blood, a TCR beta motif of 7 to 9 highly homologous variants appeared characteristic.

TCRdb ran MiXCR on the 5' RACE reads and lists one entry per CDR3 protein. This sample yields fewer than 550,000 distinct CDR3 sequences, of which about 5.7% are seen a single time; around 3.5% belongs to the top ten. The receptor was derived from a male donor with ankylosing spondylitis. The chain combines TRBV4-3 with TRBJ2-5; 8 bases are a match to TRBD2. The specimen sequenced was blood, either unsorted or a sorted T cell fraction (not recorded which). Here the CDR3 reads CASSHVAGPYQETQYF. The CDR3 DNA sequence: TGCGCCAGCAGCCATGTAGCGGGACCGTACCAAGAGACCCAGTACTTC.